This T cell receptor beta chain was sequenced in a study of blood T cell repertoires in COVID-19. Germline loops: CDR1 LNHDA, CDR2 SQIVND (reference sequence). Trimming left V 5 bases short and J 6 bases short, with 17 bases between. This CDR3 is 15 amino acids long. Assay used: immunoSEQ multiplex PCR; TCRdb lists only in-frame clones, some missing. This sample yields 100,000 to 150,000 clones, of which 85% to 90% are seen a single time; 0.88% belongs to the top ten. Sequenced input: peripheral blood. This rearrangement joins TRBV19 to TRBJ2-1; D unclear. The TCR comes from a woman aged 45 to 65 with active or convalescent COVID-19. The CDR3 nucleotides are TGTGCCAGTAGTTATACTATAGGCTTGGTCAATGAGCAGTTCTTC. It codes for CASSYTIGLVNEQFF.